The 13 T cell receptor beta chains presented below share a single source sample, sequenced in a study of CD8 T cells in ankylosing spondylitis. TCRdb fed the 5' RACE reads into MiXCR, producing one record per CDR3 protein. This repertoire shows 250,000 to 400,000 distinct CDR3 sequences, under 14% found once; its top ten account for roughly 9.5%. Material: blood, either unsorted or a sorted T cell fraction (not recorded which). The source of these receptors is a female donor with ankylosing spondylitis or in good health (not recorded which).

The V gene is TRBV7-2, the J gene TRBJ2-7, with D possibly being TRBD1 (6 bases). The germline V gene has CDR1 SGHTA and CDR2 FQGNSA. V lost 4 bases, J lost 9 bases, and 13 bases lay in between. The CDR3 is 12 residues long. CDR3 bases: TGTGCCAGCAGCTGGGGACAACACACGCAGTACTTC. Protein sequence: CASSWGQHTQYF.

V is TRBV5-6 and J is TRBJ1-2; unclear D gene. The CDR3 loop spans 13 amino acids. The V gene's germline CDR1 is SGHDT and CDR2 YYEEEE. The V end lost 4 bases, the J end lost 7 bases, and 14 bases lay between the germline ends. The CDR3 sequence is CASSTGRLSGYTF. In DNA, the CDR3 is TGTGCCAGCAGCACCGGGAGACTTAGTGGCTACACCTTC.

This clonotype occurred many times. This chain uses TRBV20-1 with TRBJ2-3; tentatively, D is TRBD2 (6 bases). The CDR3 runs 12 residues. V was pared by 5 bases and J by 3 bases, with 9 bases between. The germline CDR1 and CDR2 sequences are DFQATT and SNEGSKA (reference sequence). CDR3 residues: CSAGGWTDTQYF. The CDR3 DNA follows: TGCAGTGCTGGGGGGTGGACAGATACGCAGTATTTT.

This clonotype was counted many times. This sequence joins TRBV7-2 and TRBJ1-2, with D tentatively TRBD1 (5 bases). The ends were cut back, 5 bases at V and 8 bases at J, with 21 bases in the middle. CDR3 length: 15 residues. Per the germline V gene, CDR1 is SGHTA and CDR2 is FQGNSA. The CDR3: CASSLGQSPAGGYTF. DNA for the CDR3: TGTGCCAGCAGCCTCGGACAATCTCCCGCGGGAGGCTACACCTTC. The variable domain in full, with the rest retrieved from reference TRBV7-2 and TRBJ1-2, is GAGVSQSPSNKVTEKGKDVELRCDPISGHTALYWYRQSLGQGLEFLIYFQGNSAPDKSGLPSDRFSAERTGGSVSTLTIQRTQQEDSAVYLCASSLGQSPAGGYTFGSGTRLTVV.

This clonotype was detected many times. This chain links TRBV9 with TRBJ2-1; the match to TRBD1 covers 8 bases. V lost 2 bases to trimming and J lost 0 bases; unmatched junction nucleotides: 10. Germline CDR1 is SGDLS and CDR2 is YYNGEE. The CDR3 covers 18 residues. CDR3 nucleotide sequence: TGTGCCAGCAGCGTCATGGCAGGGGGCCCCGTCTCCTACAATGAGCAGTTCTTC. As protein: CASSVMAGGPVSYNEQFF.

This clonotype was counted only a few times. V and J are TRBV5-1 and TRBJ2-7, with 11 bases lining up with TRBD2. J gave up 6 bases and V 3 bases, and 8 bases lay outside the gene matches. The germline V gene has CDR1 SGHRS and CDR2 YFSETQ. This CDR3 spans 15 amino acids. For the CDR3, the DNA is TGCGCCAGCAGCTCCCGACTAGCGGGACTCGGCGAGCAGTACTTC. Encoded protein: CASSSRLAGLGEQYF.

This clonotype showed up many times. The DNA for the CDR3 is TGTGCCAGCAGCTTGTATTCGGTGTTGAATGAAAAACTGTTTTTT. Its protein is CASSLYSVLNEKLFF. The gene calls are TRBV5-6 and TRBJ1-4; D is uncertain. Germline CDR1 reads SGHDT; CDR2 reads YYEEEE. Trimming took off 1 base at V and 5 bases at J, with 12 bases between the two ends. The CDR3 loop spans 15 amino acids.

The chain links TRBV4-1 to TRBJ2-5, with D possibly TRBD1 on 6 matching bases. Germline CDR1 is MGHRA and CDR2 is YSYEKL. The CDR3 consists of 15 residues. The V and J ends lost 1 base and 4 bases respectively, with 13 bases between them. DNA of the CDR3: TGCGCCAGCAGCCAAGTGCCAGGGGTTAGAGAGACCCAGTACTTC. Amino acid sequence: CASSQVPGVRETQYF.

At least ten counts were recorded for this clonotype. The gene calls are TRBV4-2 and TRBJ2-3; either TRBD1 or TRBD2 may supply D (5 bases each). There are 13 residues in the CDR3. Between the trimmed V and J ends, which lost 3 bases and 9 bases, there was a span of 13 bases. Looked up from germline, CDR1 is LGHNA and CDR2 is YNFKEQ. For the CDR3, the DNA is TGTGCCAGCAGCCAGGACATTCGAGGGACGCAGTATTTT. Its translation: CASSQDIRGTQYF.

This clonotype appeared many times. The V gene is TRBV5-6, the J gene TRBJ1-1, with D unresolved. Germline V lookup: CDR1 SGHDT, CDR2 YYEEEE. The CDR3 is made up of 15 amino acids. With 2 bases removed from V and 2 bases from J, the gap between germline ends came to 13 bases. The CDR3 bases are TGTGCCAGCAGCTTCAGGCCAGGTGATAACACTGAAGCTTTCTTT. Amino acid sequence: CASSFRPGDNTEAFF.

There are many counts of this clonotype. This rearrangement joins TRBV5-6 to TRBJ2-1; D may match TRBD1 or TRBD2 (5 bases each). CDR3 length: 15 amino acids. V gave up 3 bases and J gave up 4 bases, with 14 bases separating them. Germline V lookup: CDR1 SGHDT, CDR2 YYEEEE. CDR3 loop: CASSWGRGAYNEQFF. DNA for the CDR3: TGTGCCAGCAGCTGGGGACGTGGGGCGTACAATGAGCAGTTCTTC.

V usage is TRBV5-1 and J usage is TRBJ2-3, with D maybe TRBD2 (6 bases). This CDR3 has 16 amino acids. Trimming cost V 3 bases and J 0 bases, with 14 bases left between them. Germline values: CDR1 SGHRS, CDR2 YFSETQ. The CDR3 sequence: CASSSGLQESTDTQYF. CDR3 in DNA: TGCGCCAGCAGCTCGGGACTTCAAGAGAGCACAGATACGCAGTATTTT. Full variable domain (remainder filled in from reference TRBV5-1 and TRBJ2-3): KAGVTQTPRYLIKTRGQQVTLSCSPISGHRSVSWYQQTPGQGLQFLFEYFSETQRNKGNFPGRFSGRQFSNSRSEMNVSTLELGDSALYLCASSSGLQESTDTQYFGPGTRLTVL.

This clonotype appeared many times. The chain links TRBV20-1 to TRBJ1-2; possibly TRBD1 for D (5 bases). Deletions cut 7 bases from V and 3 bases from J, with 12 bases between. Germline V lookup: CDR1 DFQATT, CDR2 SNEGSKA (reference sequence). The CDR3 covers 12 residues. CDR3 sequence: CSGVGDDYGYTF. In DNA form, the CDR3 reads TGCAGTGGGGTAGGGGACGACTATGGCTACACCTTC.